This section outlines one TCR beta chain sequence together with its context. Antigen: not known. Sequencing was performed with immunoSEQ multiplex PCR; in TCRdb, only in-frame clones are kept and a portion is missing. The sample has about 73,000 clones, roughly 89% seen once. V lost 5 bases, J lost 1 base, and 14 bases lay in between. This CDR3 is built from 15 residues. Germline CDR1 and CDR2: SGHVS and FQNEAQ. The data stem from a study of graft-versus-host responses after intestinal transplantation. Study context: Every transplant recipient was induced with anti-thymocyte globulin, then maintained on tacrolimus and steroids for 2 to 4 years. Broader study findings: Early after transplant, HvG declines were associated with peak levels of circulating GvH clones. Recipient marrow showed GvH clones, some seen first in ileum or blood. High graft-versus-host to host-versus-graft T cell clonal ratios marked allografts of patients with graft-donor macrochimerism.

The sequence derives from a human donor who was the organ donor for an intestinal transplant. This specimen was unstimulated CD8+ T cells sorted from spleen or lymph node cells, taken before transplant. The chain combines TRBV7-8 with TRBJ1-1, with D possibly matching TRBD1 (6 bases). The CDR3 sequence: CASSVTHRENTEAFF. CDR3 sequence (DNA): TGTGCCAGCAGCGTGACCCACAGGGAGAACACTGAAGCTTTCTTT.